The entry below gives a single T cell receptor beta chain sequence along with its context. The antigen it binds to is not known. No qualities accompany the bases; no much larger clone lies one base away. This sample was included in a study of blood T cell repertoires in COVID-19 (dated by TCRdb to 2018 to 2020). With respect to the entire study: Samples covering the acute and convalescent phases of COVID-19 were provided by collaborators in the United States, Italy and Spain. The samples were drawn from the first 160 participants of the ongoing ImmuneRACE study and from about 1,200 subjects provided by 6 global collaborators. The repertoires were made available in a free public database intended to serve as a resource for research on the immune response to SARS-CoV-2. Sample metadata almost always included a de-identified subject ID, COVID-19 status, age in years and sex. The prospective study material was composed of cDNA or gDNA derived from T cells, B-cell-depleted T cells, or PBMCs. Subjects who had been exposed to COVID-19, were actively infected with it, or had recovered from it provided the deeply sampled blood TCRbeta repertoires that made up the dataset. Where HLA class I and class II types were available, the types were taken from metadata supplied by the sample provider, not from assay-based typing.

Overall study results and their limits: How much clinical and demographic metadata was included differed by source and by participant, and the metadata was provided uncurated.

The immunoSEQ Assay, a bias-controlled multiplex PCR, was used to amplify TCRbeta CDR3 regions from genomic DNA. Processing in the source paper ran as follows. Nucleated cell counts per sample were estimated from amplification of reference gene primers within the assay. To quantify the absolute abundance of each unique TCRbeta CDR3 rearrangement, sequence reads were collapsed and filtered. Productive Simpson clonality was computed per sample as the square root of Simpson's diversity index over productive rearrangements. Sourced from immuneACCESS, this table was stored by TCRdb with only in-frame sequences that have V and J called. A share of the clones is absent; for the studies checked, an unresolved V gene accounts for under half, and the remainder has no known explanation. The DNA was the basis for D and trimming; V, J and clone size are from that table. The table for this sample lists under 300,000 clones; about four fifths of them were counted only once. The ten top clones hold around 2.9% of the sample.

Whole blood was collected in K2EDTA tubes by collaborating institutions according to the institutions' own protocols. For TCRbeta analysis, collaborators shipped samples in one of three forms: frozen whole blood, isolated PBMCs, or DNA extracted from either of those sample types. The specimen was peripheral blood. This TCR was sampled from a woman between 55 and 75 years old with active or convalescent COVID-19.

CDR3 sequence: CASSSATSKTQYF. At the DNA level, the sequence is TGCGCCAGCAGCTCGGCGACTAGTAAGACCCAGTACTTC. The chain uses TRBV5-1 and TRBJ2-5; perhaps TRBD2 is the D gene, with 6 bases matching. V is pared back by 3 bases and J by 6 bases, with 12 bases lying between the germline termini. The CDR3 runs 13 amino acids, cysteine and phenylalanine included. The DNA shown is the 39-base CDR3, in frame from base 1. The germline V gene encodes CDR1 SGHRS and CDR2 YFSETQ.